The 8 T cell receptor beta chains given below trace back to one sample, sequenced in a study of a mutant IDH1 vaccine in newly diagnosed glioma. These receptors are not linked to any known antigen. Specified time point: week 47, end of study. A 20-mer mutant IDH1 peptide at 300 ug was injected subcutaneously with topical imiquimod. TCRdb's copy holds only in-frame clones and misses some; the assay was immunoSEQ multiplex PCR. The table lists about 67,000 clones, around 83% of them singletons. Sequences were derived from PBMCs, sampled from a glioma patient whose treatment included an IDH1 peptide vaccine. The receptor set was obtained from a man aged 25 to 45 with glioma.

This chain connects TRBV27 to TRBJ1-2; D call uncertain. Trimming removed 2 bases at V and 2 bases at J, with 6 bases between. CDR1 and CDR2 from the germline V gene are MNHEY and SMNVEV (reference sequence). The CDR3 has 13 residues. DNA of the CDR3: TGTGCCAGCAGTTTAGCCAGAAACTATGGCTACACCTTC. As protein: CASSLARNYGYTF.

V usage is TRBV10-3 and J usage is TRBJ2-7; D remains ambiguous. Trimming pared 6 bases from V and 3 bases from J, leaving 12 bases between. CDR1 and CDR2 (germline): ENHRY, SYGVKD. This CDR3 comprises 13 residues. In DNA form, the CDR3 reads TGTGCCATCAGCCATACCGCTGGCTACGAGCAGTACTTC. Protein sequence: CAISHTAGYEQYF.

The chain carries TRBV4-2 and TRBJ2-7; TRBD2 agrees at 7 bases. The trim removed 3 bases at V and 3 bases at J, leaving 11 bases unmatched. Germline V gives CDR1 LGHNA, CDR2 YNFKEQ. This CDR3 spans 16 amino acids. CDR3 amino acids: CASSHVGEGLVYEQYF. CDR3 DNA sequence: TGTGCCAGCAGCCATGTTGGGGAGGGACTGGTCTACGAGCAGTACTTC.

The V gene is TRBV18, the J gene TRBJ1-3; the D is unclear. CDR3 length: 16 amino acids. CDR1 and CDR2 from the germline V gene are KGHSH and LQKENI. Trimming left V 0 bases short and J 0 bases short, with 9 bases between. CDR3 nucleotide sequence: TGTGCCAGCTCACCACCGGGGAAAATCTCTGGAAACACCATATATTTT. Protein product: CASSPPGKISGNTIYF.

The chain couples TRBV5-6 to TRBJ1-5; TRBD1 agrees at 10 bases. The CDR3 spans 15 residues. Germline CDR1 is SGHDT and CDR2 is YYEEEE. The V gene end was trimmed by 0 bases and the J gene end by 5 bases; junction bases not matched to a gene: 2. The CDR3, as DNA: TGTGCCAGCAGCTTGGTAGGACAGGGGGATCAGCCCCAGCATTTT. Its translation: CASSLVGQGDQPQHF. The whole variable domain, filled in from reference TRBV5-6 and TRBJ1-5, reads DAGVTQSPTHLIKTRGQQVTLRCSPKSGHDTVSWYQQALGQGPQFIFQYYEEEERQRGNFPDRFSGHQFPNYSSELNVNALLLGDSALYLCASSLVGQGDQPQHFGDGTRLSIL.

This clone was picked up a small number of times. This chain uses TRBV2 with TRBJ1-4; 7 positions match TRBD1. The V and J ends lost 4 bases and 0 bases, in that order; junction bases with no gene match: 5. Germline CDR1 reads SNHLY; CDR2 reads FYNNEI. The CDR3 runs to 16 residues. The CDR3 sequence: CASSVTGVTTNEKLFF. The CDR3, as DNA: TGTGCCAGCAGTGTAACAGGGGTTACAACTAATGAAAAACTGTTTTTT.

This chain connects TRBV6-1 to TRBJ2-3; D gene ambiguous. The germline gives CDR1 MNHNS, CDR2 SASEGT. The V and J ends lost 2 bases and 2 bases respectively, with 11 bases between them. CDR3 length: 15 amino acids. For the CDR3, the DNA is TGTGCCAGCAGTGAAAGGTATGGGTACACAGATACGCAGTATTTT. It yields the protein CASSERYGYTDTQYF.

The genes are TRBV6-1 and TRBJ1-5; TRBD1 matches 9 bases. CDR3 length equals 15 residues. V lost 6 bases and J lost 0; bases outside the gene matches: 3. The germline CDR1 and CDR2 sequences are MNHNS and SASEGT. CDR3 in amino acids: CASRSGQGSNQPQHF. CDR3 nucleotides: TGTGCCAGCAGGTCGGGACAGGGTAGCAATCAGCCCCAGCATTTT.